What follows are 12 T cell receptor beta chains derived from one specimen sequenced in a study of blood T cell repertoires in COVID-19. The assay was immunoSEQ multiplex PCR, and TCRdb's table has in-frame clones only and misses some. The table shows about 100,000 clones, with about 82% occurring only once. The sequencing sample was made of peripheral blood. These receptors originate from a man aged 50 to 59 with active or convalescent COVID-19.

This clone was seen a few times. The CDR3 sequence: CASSLDRNSPLHF. The CDR3 DNA is TGTGCCAGCAGTCTCGACAGGAATTCACCCCTCCACTTT. The chain couples TRBV2 to TRBJ1-6; maybe TRBD1 (6 bases). The V end was cut by 5 bases, the J end by 7 bases, with 9 bases between. Germline V gene lookup returns CDR1 SNHLY and CDR2 FYNNEI. This CDR3 contains 13 residues.

The CDR3 nucleotides read TGTGCCAGCCTCGGGACAGCCAATGGCTACACCTTC. The encoded protein is CASLGTANGYTF. V usage is TRBV25-1 and J usage is TRBJ1-2; 7 bases are a match to TRBD1. Germline V gene sequence: CDR1 MGHDK, CDR2 SYGVNS. This CDR3 has 12 residues. The V and J ends lost 8 bases and 6 bases, in that order; junction bases with no gene match: 6.

V and J are TRBV10-3 and TRBJ1-5, with 8 bases lining up with TRBD1. The CDR3 spans 14 residues. The V segment lost 8 bases and the J segment 0 bases; nucleotides outside the gene matches: 3. Per germline, CDR1 ENHRY and CDR2 SYGVKD. Here the CDR3 reads CAIGTGDSNQPQHF. The DNA of the CDR3 is TGTGCCATCGGGACAGGCGATAGCAATCAGCCCCAGCATTTT.

The CDR3 coding sequence is TGTGCCACCAGCAGAGAATACAGACAAGAGACCCAGTACTTC. Translating gives CATSREYRQETQYF. The J gene is TRBJ2-5, the V gene TRBV15, with D unresolved. Germline CDR1 is LNHNV and CDR2 is YYDKDF (reference sequence). This CDR3 region has 14 residues. Trimming pared 0 bases from V and 2 bases from J, leaving 7 bases between.

This clone has just a few counts. This chain uses TRBV28 with TRBJ2-7, with TRBD1 identical over 9 bases. Trimming cost V 2 bases and J 2 bases; bases outside gene matches: 10. The CDR3 extends over 17 amino acids. CDR1 and CDR2 from the germline V gene are MDHEN and SYDVKM. The CDR3 here is CASSLIKGTGKPYEQYF. The DNA for the CDR3 is TGTGCCAGCAGTTTAATCAAAGGGACAGGGAAGCCCTACGAGCAGTACTTC.

The V call is TRBV19, the J call TRBJ1-3; possibly TRBD1 for D (5 bases). The length of the CDR3 is 14 residues. Trimming took off 5 bases at V and 6 bases at J, with 14 bases between the two ends. Germline values: CDR1 LNHDA, CDR2 SQIVND (reference sequence). The CDR3: CASSVGSGINTIYF. DNA for the CDR3: TGTGCCAGTAGTGTGGGGTCAGGGATAAACACCATATATTTT.

The rearrangement uses TRBV6-5 and TRBJ2-7, with TRBD2 matching over 10 bases. The germline V gene encodes CDR1 MNHEY and CDR2 SVGAGI. Trimming took 4 bases from V and 7 from J; bases not matched to a gene: 7. The CDR3 totals 14 residues. CDR3 sequence: CASSFSGRAREQYF. The CDR3 region has the DNA TGTGCCAGCAGTTTCAGCGGGAGGGCCCGGGAGCAGTACTTC.

This clone was detected once. The genes are TRBV24-1 and TRBJ2-1, with 10 nucleotides matching TRBD1. The CDR3 spans 14 residues. J lost 7 bases, V lost 4 bases, and 3 bases had no gene match. The germline V gene has CDR1 KGHDR and CDR2 SFDVKD. The CDR3 reads CATSEPGQGNEQFF. In DNA, the CDR3 is TGTGCCACCAGTGAGCCGGGACAGGGGAATGAGCAGTTCTTC.

The chain employs TRBV2 and TRBJ2-1; TRBD2 matches 13 bases. The CDR3 length is 17 residues. Germline CDR1 SNHLY, CDR2 FYNNEI. V was clipped by 6 bases and J by 4 bases; unmatched bases: 9. This CDR3 reads CASRKEPGLAGYNEQFF. DNA for the CDR3: TGTGCCAGCAGAAAAGAGCCGGGACTAGCGGGATACAATGAGCAGTTCTTC. Drawing the rest from reference TRBV2 and TRBJ2-1, the complete variable domain is EPEVTQTPSHQVTQMGQEVILRCVPISNHLYFYWYRQILGQKVEFLVSFYNNEISEKSEIFDDQFSVERPDGSNFTLKIRSTKLEDSAMYFCASRKEPGLAGYNEQFFGPGTRLTVL.

The chain carries TRBV19 and TRBJ2-1, with 10 positions matching TRBD2. V dropped 5 bases and J dropped 5; count of bases not matched to a gene: 6. This CDR3 comprises 15 residues. Germline-derived CDR1 and CDR2 are LNHDA and SQIVND (reference sequence). CDR3 sequence (DNA): TGTGCCAGTAGTCCACGGACTAGCGGACACAATGAGCAGTTCTTC. This codes for CASSPRTSGHNEQFF.

This chain joins TRBV5-6 and TRBJ1-3; D possibly corresponds to TRBD1 (5 bases). V gave up 1 base and J gave up 4 bases, with 9 bases separating them. The CDR3 contains 14 residues. CDR1 is SGHDT, CDR2 YYEEEE, per germline. The CDR3 here is CASSLSWGGNTIYF. DNA for the CDR3: TGTGCCAGCAGCTTGAGCTGGGGCGGAAACACCATATATTTT.

The chain employs TRBV19 and TRBJ1-1, with TRBD1 matching 8 bases. The length of the CDR3 is 14 residues. Trimming cost V 1 base and J 5 bases; bases outside gene matches: 3. Germline V gene data show CDR1 as LNHDA and CDR2 as SQIVND (reference sequence). CDR3 sequence (DNA): TGTGCCAGTAGTATAGGCAGGGGGCGGACTGAAGCTTTCTTT. It codes for CASSIGRGRTEAFF.